This T cell receptor (beta chain) was sequenced during a study of blood T cell repertoires in COVID-19. At the level of the study: Researchers got acute and convalescent COVID-19 samples from the United States, Italy and Spain. From T cells, B-cell-depleted T cells, or PBMCs came the material, which was cDNA or gDNA.

V was shortened by 7 bases and J by 5 bases, with 14 bases between the two germline ends. The germline V gene has CDR1 LGHDT and CDR2 YNNKEL (reference sequence). The length of the CDR3 is 13 residues. Per the authors' pipeline: From reference gene primer amplification, estimates of nucleated cell counts were derived. Assay used: immunoSEQ multiplex PCR; TCRdb lists only in-frame clones, some missing. That table is the source of V, J and clone size, and D and trimming were worked out from the DNA. The profile shows fewer than 90,000 clones, around four fifths of them singletons. This clone was found once.

J is TRBJ1-1 and V is TRBV3-1 (or the pseudogene TRBV3-2), with D perhaps matching TRBD1 (6 bases). Sequencing was performed on peripheral blood. The TCR sequence derives from a man aged 60-69 years with COVID-19, enrolled during active disease. The CDR3 nucleotides are TGTGCCAGCAAGGTACAGGGAGTGACTGAAGCTTTCTTT. This encodes CASKVQGVTEAFF.